These T cell receptor beta chains were read from a single sample in a study of T cells in Graves' hyperthyroidism and ophthalmopathy. MiXCR, applied by TCRdb to the multiplex PCR reads, yields one record per CDR3 protein. The table records 330,000 or so distinct CDR3 sequences, around a fifth of them present only once. What was sequenced was blood. Receptors originate from a man aged 50 to 59 with Graves' ophthalmopathy. Both conserved end residues are part of each CDR3. Fields, in order: D gene, clone size, J gene, V gene, CDR3 DNA, CDR3 protein. A D gene is named only where the DNA matches it firmly. Size is stated for part of the rows, as once, few or many counts, or as a class when the clone is expanded.

>NA|few|TRBJ2-1|TRBV27
TGTGCCAGCAGCCTCCTAAACCTGCGAAATGAGCAGTTCTTC
CASSLLNLRNEQFF
>NA|many|TRBJ1-1|TRBV2
TGTGCCAGCACTCAATTGCGGGACACTGAAGCTTTCTTT
CASTQLRDTEAFF
>NA|many|TRBJ2-5|TRBV7-7
TGTGCTAGCAGCCAGATTGGACAGTCGGGGGAGACCCAGTACTTC
CASSQIGQSGETQYF
>NA|few|TRBJ2-3|TRBV6-1
TGTGCCAGCAGTGACTCCGGGAGAAAAGATACGCAGTATTTT
CASSDSGRKDTQYF
>NA|many|TRBJ1-1|TRBV5-1
TGCGCCAGCAGCTCATCCGGGGCCGACGGCACTGAAGCTTTCTTT
CASSSSGADGTEAFF
>TRBD2|NA|TRBJ2-2|TRBV7-9
TGTGCCAGCAGTACCGCTGGCCCTAGCGGACCAAGGGGGGAGCTGTTTTTT
CASSTAGPSGPRGELFF
>NA|NA|TRBJ2-5|TRBV18
TGTGCCAGCTCACCCGGACGGGGAATGGACCAAGAGACCCAGTACTTC
CASSPGRGMDQETQYF
>TRBD1|few|TRBJ1-2|TRBV20-1
TGCAGTGCTAGAGGTGAAGACAGGGGTGACTATGGCTACACCTTC
CSARGEDRGDYGYTF
>TRBD2|NA|TRBJ2-2|TRBV2
TGTGCCAGCAGCTCCCTAACTAGCGGGAGGGGTGTTTTT
CASSSLTSGRGVF
>NA|NA|TRBJ1-5|TRBV12-3/TRBV12-4
TGTGCCAGCAGTTTGGGCGGCGTTTTGGAGCCCCAGCATTTT
CASSLGGVLEPQHF
>NA|NA|TRBJ1-3|TRBV9
TGTGCCAGCAGCGTTGACTTCTCTGGAAACACCATATATTTT
CASSVDFSGNTIYF
>TRBD2|many|TRBJ2-1|TRBV11-2
TGTGCCAGCAGCTTAGTACAAGCGGGAGGGAATGAGCAGTTCTTC
CASSLVQAGGNEQFF
>TRBD1|NA|TRBJ1-5|TRBV15
TGTGCCACCAGCAGAGATCGGACCAGGGGGCTAGATAGCAATCAGCCCCAGCATTTT
CATSRDRTRGLDSNQPQHF
>TRBD1|NA|TRBJ1-4|TRBV3-1
TGTGCCAGCAGCCATAGACAGGGGTTAGGGGAAAAACTGTTTTTT
CASSHRQGLGEKLFF
>NA|NA|TRBJ2-5|TRBV6-6
TGTGCCAGCAATTACCTGGAGACCCAGTACTTC
CASNYLETQYF
>NA|NA|TRBJ2-6|TRBV9
TGTGCCAGCAGCGTAGAGGGGCTGGGGGCCAACGTCCTGACTTTC
CASSVEGLGANVLTF
>TRBD2|few|TRBJ2-7|TRBV29-1
TGCAGCGTTGAAAAACCCGAGGGAGGGACCTACGAGCAGTACTTC
CSVEKPEGGTYEQYF
>TRBD1|few|TRBJ2-5|TRBV24-1
TGTGCCACCAGTGGATCCCATGGACAGGGGAAACAAGAGACCCAGTACTTC
CATSGSHGQGKQETQYF
>NA|NA|TRBJ1-5|TRBV7-9
TGTGCCAGCAGCTTAGACAGTCAGGCTCAGCCCCAGCATTTT
CASSLDSQAQPQHF
>TRBD1|few|TRBJ1-2|TRBV5-6
TGTGCCAGCAGCTTGGGTCCAGGGGGCATAGATGGCTACACCTTC
CASSLGPGGIDGYTF
>TRBD2|NA|TRBJ2-1|TRBV5-1
TGCGCCAGCACCACTAGCGGGACCCACAATGAGCAGTTCTTC
CASTTSGTHNEQFF
>TRBD1|few|TRBJ1-4|TRBV5-1
TGCGCCAGCAGCGCGAGGGGGCCGGTTGAAAAACTGTTTTTT
CASSARGPVEKLFF
>NA|NA|TRBJ1-3|TRBV7-8
TGTGCCAGCAGCGTTCGAACTGGAAACACCATATATTTT
CASSVRTGNTIYF
>NA|NA|TRBJ2-7|TRBV7-9
TGTGCCAGCAGCTTAGTGGGCCCACTGACCTACGAGCAGTACTTC
CASSLVGPLTYEQYF
>TRBD1|NA|TRBJ2-7|TRBV27
TGTGCCAGCAGTTTCCGAGGACAGGAGGCCTACGAGCGGTACTTC
CASSFRGQEAYERYF
>TRBD2|NA|TRBJ2-1|TRBV2
TGTGCCAGCAGACCTATAGCGGGAGGGCGGAGCTCCTACAATGAGCAGTTCTTC
CASRPIAGGRSSYNEQFF
>NA|many|TRBJ1-1|TRBV29-1
TGCAGCGTTGAAGTAATGTTGGGGAACACTGAAGCTTTCTTT
CSVEVMLGNTEAFF
>TRBD1|NA|TRBJ1-2|TRBV6-1
TGTGCCAGCAGTCCTAACCGGGACAGGGGTGGCTACACCTTC
CASSPNRDRGGYTF
>TRBD1|many|TRBJ2-7|TRBV28
TGTGCCAGCAGTGAGACAGGGGGATACGAGCAGTACTTC
CASSETGGYEQYF
>NA|many|TRBJ1-5|TRBV20-1
TGCAGTGCTAGGGGGACGTTGAATGAACCCCAGCATTTT
CSARGTLNEPQHF
>NA|NA|TRBJ1-5|TRBV10-3
TGTGCCATCAGTGATACAGGGCAGCCCCAGCATTTT
CAISDTGQPQHF
>NA|NA|TRBJ2-1|TRBV7-2
TGTGCCAGCATCCGGGACTGGAGCTCCTACAATGAGCAGTTCTTC
CASIRDWSSYNEQFF
>TRBD2|many|TRBJ2-1|TRBV20-1
TGCAGTGCTAGAGTAGGCGGGGCACCTAGCGGGAAAAGCTCCTACAATGAGCAGTTCTTC
CSARVGGAPSGKSSYNEQFF
>NA|many|TRBJ2-1|TRBV5-1
TGCGCCAGCAGCTTGGAAGGAAGCTCCTACAATGAGCAGTTCTTC
CASSLEGSSYNEQFF
>NA|many|TRBJ2-1|TRBV11-1
TGTGCCAGCAGTCCGCAAGCGGGTGGGTCCTACAATGAGCAGTTCTTC
CASSPQAGGSYNEQFF
>NA|many|TRBJ2-3|TRBV12-3/TRBV12-4
TGTGCCAGCAGCCCAGACGGTGCAAGCACAGATACGCAGTATTTT
CASSPDGASTDTQYF